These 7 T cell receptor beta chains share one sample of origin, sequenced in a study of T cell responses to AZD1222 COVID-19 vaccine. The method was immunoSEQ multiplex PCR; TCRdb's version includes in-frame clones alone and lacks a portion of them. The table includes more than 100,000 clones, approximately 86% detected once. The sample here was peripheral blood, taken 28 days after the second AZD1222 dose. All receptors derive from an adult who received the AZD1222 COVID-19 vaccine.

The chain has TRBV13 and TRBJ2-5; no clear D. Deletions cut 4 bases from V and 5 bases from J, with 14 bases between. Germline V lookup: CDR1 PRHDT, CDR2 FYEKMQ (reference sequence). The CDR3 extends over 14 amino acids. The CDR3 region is CASSSRDFLETQYF. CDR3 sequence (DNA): TGTGCCAGCAGCTCCCGCGACTTCCTGGAGACCCAGTACTTC.

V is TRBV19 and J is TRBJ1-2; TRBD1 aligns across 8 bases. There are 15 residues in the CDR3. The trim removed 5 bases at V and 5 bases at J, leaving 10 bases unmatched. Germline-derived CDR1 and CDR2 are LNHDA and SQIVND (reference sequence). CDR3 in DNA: TGTGCCAGTAGTCCGCGGACAGGGAGGGAGTATGGCTACACCTTC. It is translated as CASSPRTGREYGYTF.

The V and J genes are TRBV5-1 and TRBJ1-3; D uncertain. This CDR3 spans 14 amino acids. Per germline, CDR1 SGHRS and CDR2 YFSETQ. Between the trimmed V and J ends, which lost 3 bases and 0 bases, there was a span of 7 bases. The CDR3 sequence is CASSWEVSGNTIYF. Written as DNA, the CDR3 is TGCGCCAGCAGCTGGGAAGTCTCTGGAAACACCATATATTTT.

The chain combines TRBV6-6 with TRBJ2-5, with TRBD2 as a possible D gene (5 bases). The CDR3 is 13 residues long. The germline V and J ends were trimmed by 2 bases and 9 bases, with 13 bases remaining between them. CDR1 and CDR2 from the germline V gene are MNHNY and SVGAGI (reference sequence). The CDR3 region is CASSYGRRGSQYF. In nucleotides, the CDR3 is TGTGCCAGCAGTTACGGTCGGCGCGGGTCCCAGTACTTC.

CDR3 sequence: CASSLTGNEQYF. DNA of the CDR3: TGCGCCAGCAGCTTGACGGGAAACGAGCAGTACTTC. This chain uses TRBV5-1 with TRBJ2-7; TRBD2 might be the D (5 bases). CDR1 is SGHRS and CDR2 is YFSETQ in the germline V gene. Trimming shortened V by 1 base and J by 5 bases, and 7 bases separated the two germline ends. The CDR3 loop spans 12 amino acids.

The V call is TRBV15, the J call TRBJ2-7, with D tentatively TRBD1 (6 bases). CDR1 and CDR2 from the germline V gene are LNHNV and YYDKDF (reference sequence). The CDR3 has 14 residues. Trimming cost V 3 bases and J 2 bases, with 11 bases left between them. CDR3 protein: CATSSVRGTYEQYF. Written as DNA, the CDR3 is TGTGCCACCAGCAGCGTCAGGGGAACCTACGAGCAGTACTTC.

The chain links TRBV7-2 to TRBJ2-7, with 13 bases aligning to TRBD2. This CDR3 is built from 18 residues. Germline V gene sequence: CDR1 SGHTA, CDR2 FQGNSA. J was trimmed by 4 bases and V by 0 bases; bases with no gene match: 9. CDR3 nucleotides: TGTGCCAGCAGCTTAGCGCTTGGACTAGCGGGGGCCCCATACGAGCAGTACTTC. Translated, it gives CASSLALGLAGAPYEQYF. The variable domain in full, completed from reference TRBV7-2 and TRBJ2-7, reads GAGVSQSPSNKVTEKGKDVELRCDPISGHTALYWYRQSLGQGLEFLIYFQGNSAPDKSGLPSDRFSAERTGGSVSTLTIQRTQQEDSAVYLCASSLALGLAGAPYEQYFGPGTRLTVT.